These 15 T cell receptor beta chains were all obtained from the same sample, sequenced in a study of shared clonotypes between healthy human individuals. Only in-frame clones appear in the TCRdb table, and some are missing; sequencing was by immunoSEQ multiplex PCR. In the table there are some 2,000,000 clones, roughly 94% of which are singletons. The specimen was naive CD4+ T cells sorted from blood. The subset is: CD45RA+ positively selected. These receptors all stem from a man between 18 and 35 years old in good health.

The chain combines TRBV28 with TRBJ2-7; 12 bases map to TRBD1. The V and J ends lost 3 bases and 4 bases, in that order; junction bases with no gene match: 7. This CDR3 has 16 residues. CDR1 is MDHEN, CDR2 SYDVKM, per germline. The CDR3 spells CASSFSGTGGDYEQYF. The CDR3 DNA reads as TGTGCCAGCAGTTTTTCTGGGACAGGGGGCGATTACGAGCAGTACTTC.

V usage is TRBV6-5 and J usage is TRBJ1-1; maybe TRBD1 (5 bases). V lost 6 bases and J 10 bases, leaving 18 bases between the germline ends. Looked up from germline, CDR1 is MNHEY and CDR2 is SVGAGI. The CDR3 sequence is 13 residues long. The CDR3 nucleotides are TGTGCCAGCAGAGGAGGGGCCCGATCGGGAGCTTTCTTT. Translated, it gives CASRGGARSGAFF.

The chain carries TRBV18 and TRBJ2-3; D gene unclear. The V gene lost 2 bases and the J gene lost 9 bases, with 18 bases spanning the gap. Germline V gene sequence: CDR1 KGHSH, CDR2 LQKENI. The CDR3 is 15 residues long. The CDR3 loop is CASSPYPTPSATQYF. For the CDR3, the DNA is TGTGCCAGCTCACCATACCCCACCCCGTCTGCGACGCAGTATTTT.

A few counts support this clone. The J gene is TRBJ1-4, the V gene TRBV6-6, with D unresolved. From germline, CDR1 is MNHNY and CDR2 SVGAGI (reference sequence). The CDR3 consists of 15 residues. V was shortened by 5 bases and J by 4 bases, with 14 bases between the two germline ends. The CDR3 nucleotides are TGTGCCAGCAGTCTAATCGGAGGTTTTAATGAAAAACTGTTTTTT. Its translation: CASSLIGGFNEKLFF.

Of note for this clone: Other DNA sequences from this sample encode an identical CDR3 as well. CDR3 region: CASSESNQPQHF. In nucleotides, the CDR3 is TGCGCCAGCAGTGAAAGCAATCAGCCCCAGCATTTT. The chain links TRBV10-1 to TRBJ1-5; no firm D call. Germline CDR1 is WNHNN and CDR2 is SYGVQD (reference sequence). The CDR3 has 12 amino acids. With 3 bases removed from V and 1 base from J, the gap between germline ends came to 1 base.

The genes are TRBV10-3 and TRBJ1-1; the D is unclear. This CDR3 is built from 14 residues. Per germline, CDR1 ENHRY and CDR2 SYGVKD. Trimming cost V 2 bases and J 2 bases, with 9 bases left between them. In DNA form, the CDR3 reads TGTGCCATCAGTGAGCTCCAGAGTAACACTGAAGCTTTCTTT. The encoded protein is CAISELQSNTEAFF.

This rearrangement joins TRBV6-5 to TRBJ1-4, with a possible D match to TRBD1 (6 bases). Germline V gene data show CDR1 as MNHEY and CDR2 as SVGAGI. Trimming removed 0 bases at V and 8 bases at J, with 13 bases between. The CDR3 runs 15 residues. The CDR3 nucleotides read TGTGCCAGCAGTTACTCTTGGGGGGCTACGGAAAAACTGTTTTTT. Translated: CASSYSWGATEKLFF.

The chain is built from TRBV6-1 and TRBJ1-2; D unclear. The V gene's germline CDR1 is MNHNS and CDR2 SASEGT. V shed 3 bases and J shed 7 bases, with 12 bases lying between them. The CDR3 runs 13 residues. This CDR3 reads CASSDFGLGGYTF. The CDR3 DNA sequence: TGTGCCAGCAGTGACTTCGGTTTGGGTGGCTACACCTTC.

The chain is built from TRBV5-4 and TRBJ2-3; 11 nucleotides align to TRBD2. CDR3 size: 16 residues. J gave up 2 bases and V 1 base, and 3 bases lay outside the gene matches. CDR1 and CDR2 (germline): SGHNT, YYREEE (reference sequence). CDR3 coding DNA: TGTGCCAGCAGCTTGACTAGCGGGGGACCCACAGATACGCAGTATTTT. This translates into CASSLTSGGPTDTQYF. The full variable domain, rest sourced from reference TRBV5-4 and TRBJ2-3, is ETGVTQSPTHLIKTRGQQVTLRCSSQSGHNTVSWYQQALGQGPQFIFQYYREEENGRGNFPPRFSGLQFPNYSSELNVNALELDDSALYLCASSLTSGGPTDTQYFGPGTRLTVL.

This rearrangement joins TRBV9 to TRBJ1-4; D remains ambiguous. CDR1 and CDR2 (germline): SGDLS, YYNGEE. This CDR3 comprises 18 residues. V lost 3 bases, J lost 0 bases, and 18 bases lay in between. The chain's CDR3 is CASSALGGQSPTNEKLFF. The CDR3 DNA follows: TGTGCCAGCAGCGCTTTGGGAGGGCAGTCTCCAACTAATGAAAAACTGTTTTTT.

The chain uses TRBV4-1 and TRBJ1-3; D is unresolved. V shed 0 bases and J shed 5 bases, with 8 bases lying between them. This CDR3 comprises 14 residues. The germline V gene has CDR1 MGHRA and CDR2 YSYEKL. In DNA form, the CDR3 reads TGCGCCAGCAGCCAAGAGGAGGTGCGAAACACCATATATTTT. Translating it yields CASSQEEVRNTIYF.

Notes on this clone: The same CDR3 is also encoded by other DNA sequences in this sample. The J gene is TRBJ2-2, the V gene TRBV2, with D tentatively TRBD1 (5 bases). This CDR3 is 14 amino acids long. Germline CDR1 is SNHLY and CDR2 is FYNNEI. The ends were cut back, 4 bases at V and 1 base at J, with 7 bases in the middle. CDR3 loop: CASSGRVNTGELFF. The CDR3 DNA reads TGTGCCAGCAGTGGCAGGGTGAACACCGGGGAGCTGTTTTTT.

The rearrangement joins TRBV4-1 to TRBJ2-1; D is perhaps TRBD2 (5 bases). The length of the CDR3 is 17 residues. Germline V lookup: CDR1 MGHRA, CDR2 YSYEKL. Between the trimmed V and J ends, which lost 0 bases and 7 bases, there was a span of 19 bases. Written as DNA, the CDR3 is TGCGCCAGCAGCCAAGAAGGGCCAGCGGAACGCAATAATGAGCAGTTCTTC. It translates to CASSQEGPAERNNEQFF.

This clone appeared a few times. The CDR3 region has the DNA TGTGCCTGGAGTGTATCTCACCCAGGAAATGAACTGTTTTTT. Translating it yields CAWSVSHPGNELFF. The chain carries TRBV30 and TRBJ1-4; D is unresolved. The CDR3 consists of 14 residues. V was clipped by 0 bases and J by 12 bases, with 17 bases between them. Germline CDR1 is GTSNPN and CDR2 is SVGIG (reference sequence).

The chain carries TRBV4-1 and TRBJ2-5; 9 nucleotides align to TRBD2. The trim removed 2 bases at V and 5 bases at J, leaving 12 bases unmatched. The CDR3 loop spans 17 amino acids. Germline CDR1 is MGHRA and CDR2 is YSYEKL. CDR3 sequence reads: CASSQQTAGGSWETQYF. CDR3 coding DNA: TGCGCCAGCAGCCAACAAACAGCGGGGGGATCGTGGGAGACCCAGTACTTC.